What follows is one TCR beta chain and its context. The antigen is undetermined. The record originates from a study of radiation and T cells in renal cell carcinoma. About the research overall: Nephrectomy followed 15 Gy stereotactic body radiation by 4 weeks. Study-level points and caveats: No pretreatment tumor biopsies were available for baseline clonotypes.

Libraries were prepared by immunoSEQ multiplex PCR; TCRdb keeps only in-frame clonotypes and omits some of them. This table holds some 130,000 clones, approximately 80% found once. Looked up from germline, CDR1 is SGHAT and CDR2 is FQNNGV. Trimming removed 7 bases at V and 5 bases at J, with 14 bases between. This CDR3 contains 13 residues. Time point reported: blood 2 weeks post-SBRT. Treatment in this sample: 15 Gy SBRT to primary tumor, nephrectomy 4 weeks later. Serial blood draws occurred at baseline and 2 and 4 weeks post-SBRT. J is TRBJ1-1 and V is TRBV11-2; perhaps TRBD1 as D (5 bases). The sample here was blood, taken from a patient whose treatment included radiotherapy and nephrectomy. The receptor was isolated from a woman aged 60-75 years with renal cell carcinoma. Written as DNA, the CDR3 is TGTGCCAGCACCCTCGGGGGGGTAACTGAAGCTTTCTTT. Its protein is CASTLGGVTEAFF.